Shown below are 23 T cell receptor beta chains from a single sample sequenced in a study of CXCR3-negative and CXCR3-positive naive CD8 T cells. Regarding the study as a whole: CXCR3-positive naive cells carried more hydrophobic TRB CDR3s than CXCR3-negative naive cells did.

Via 5' RACE with UMI labels, TRB cDNA libraries were prepared. TCRdb reprocessed the 5' RACE reads and keeps a single row for each CDR3 protein, giving no DNA. This sample's table has over 50,000 distinct CDR3 sequences. No cognate antigen is known for these TCRs. Source material: naive CXCR3+ CD8+ T cells from blood. The subset denotes: CD45RO-CCR7+CD27+CD95- naive CD8+ T cells expressing CXCR3 (TNR3+). These receptors came from a human donor in good health. Some clones in this sample may be carry-over from other donors' samples.

The chain recombines TRBV25-1 with TRBJ2-7; TCRdb gives TRBD1 as the D gene, but with no DNA this cannot be confirmed. Germline V gives CDR1 MGHDK, CDR2 SYGVNS. The CDR3 runs 12 residues. The CDR3 loop reads CASSRENYEQYF.

The CDR3 loop reads CASYKTSGGPQETQYF. J is TRBJ2-5 and V is TRBV11-1; TCRdb calls TRBD2, which cannot be checked without DNA. CDR3 length: 16 residues. Germline V gene data show CDR1 as SGHAT and CDR2 as FQDESV (reference sequence).

This chain links TRBV4-2 with TRBJ2-2; TCRdb picks TRBD1, but there is no DNA to check that call. Looked up from germline, CDR1 is LGHNA and CDR2 is YNFKEQ. CDR3 length: 14 amino acids. The CDR3 loop is CASGTGGDTGELFF.

Here the CDR3 reads CASSFEGVTYEQYF. The chain carries TRBV7-9 and TRBJ2-7; the D call of TRBD1 rests on TCRdb alone, since no DNA is present to check it. Looked up from germline, CDR1 is SEHNR and CDR2 is FQNEAQ (reference sequence). The CDR3 runs to 14 residues.

The J gene is TRBJ2-7, the V gene TRBV12-3 or TRBV12-4; the D call of TRBD2 rests on TCRdb alone, since no DNA is present to check it. This CDR3 is 14 amino acids long. The CDR3: CASRGASGVEEQYF.

The J gene is TRBJ2-1, the V gene TRBV7-6; TCRdb's assignment of TRBD2 cannot be checked, as there is no DNA. Germline V CDR1 and CDR2: SGHVS, FNYEAQ. The CDR3 runs to 15 residues. The CDR3 region is CASSRGPSSYNEQFF.

V gene TRBV6-4 combines with J gene TRBJ2-1; TCRdb names TRBD1, which stays unverified in the absence of DNA. CDR1 is MRHNA and CDR2 is SNTAGT in the germline V gene. The CDR3 loop spans 13 amino acids. The CDR3 region is CASTRGQSNEQFF.

The rearrangement links TRBV7-9 to TRBJ2-3; TCRdb picks TRBD1, but there is no DNA to check that call. Germline lookup yields CDR1 SEHNR and CDR2 FQNEAQ (reference sequence). There are 13 residues in the CDR3. CDR3: CASSSPGGDTQYF.

This chain uses TRBV27 with TRBJ2-3; TCRdb calls TRBD1, which cannot be checked without DNA. Germline values: CDR1 MNHEY, CDR2 SMNVEV (reference sequence). The length of the CDR3 is 15 residues. The CDR3 loop reads CASSFSGGFTDTQYF.

The chain uses TRBV11-2 and TRBJ2-3; there is no DNA to check the TCRdb D call of TRBD1. Germline CDR1 reads SGHAT; CDR2 reads FQNNGV. This CDR3 contains 14 residues. The CDR3 sequence: CASSLAGVGDTQYF.

The V and J genes are TRBV19 and TRBJ2-2; TCRdb proposes TRBD1, but this gene call is untestable without DNA. The CDR3 contains 15 residues. The germline V gene encodes CDR1 LNHDA and CDR2 SQIVND (reference sequence). CDR3 residues: CASGGFGTGTGELFF.

The gene calls are TRBV7-3 and TRBJ1-1. Germline V gene sequence: CDR1 SGHTA, CDR2 FQGTGA. The CDR3 is made up of 14 amino acids. Here the CDR3 reads CASSLTVGNTEAFF.

The genes are TRBV7-8 and TRBJ2-2; TCRdb names TRBD1, which stays unverified in the absence of DNA. CDR3 length: 13 amino acids. Germline lookup yields CDR1 SGHVS and CDR2 FQNEAQ. The CDR3 region is CASSQPPIGELFF.

The rearrangement joins TRBV27 to TRBJ2-7; TCRdb picks TRBD2, but there is no DNA to check that call. Germline CDR1 MNHEY, CDR2 SMNVEV (reference sequence). This CDR3 has 13 residues. CDR3 sequence reads: CASSGLAGYEQYF.

The chain employs TRBV5-1 and TRBJ2-7; the TRBD1 assignment by TCRdb is unverifiable without DNA. CDR3 size: 15 residues. Germline lookup yields CDR1 SGHRS and CDR2 YFSETQ. The CDR3 region is CASREAGSSVYEQYF.

The chain couples TRBV20-1 to TRBJ1-6. The length of the CDR3 is 19 residues. CDR1 and CDR2 from the germline V gene are DFQATT and SNEGSKA (reference sequence). This CDR3 is CSARVRRRWGSSYNSPLHF.

J is TRBJ1-2 and V is TRBV20-1. The CDR3 is 12 amino acids. The V gene's germline CDR1 is DFQATT and CDR2 SNEGSKA (reference sequence). This CDR3 reads CSATGEGYGYTF.

This chain connects TRBV20-1 to TRBJ1-1; TCRdb picks TRBD1, but there is no DNA to check that call. Germline V CDR1 and CDR2: DFQATT, SNEGSKA (reference sequence). This CDR3 has 14 residues. CDR3 loop: CSARDATGFTEAFF.

This chain connects TRBV2 to TRBJ2-7; TCRdb proposes TRBD1, but this gene call is untestable without DNA. The CDR3 has 12 amino acids. Germline V gives CDR1 SNHLY, CDR2 FYNNEI. This CDR3 reads CASGDRVYEQYF.

This sequence joins TRBV9 and TRBJ2-5; TCRdb outputs TRBD2, but without DNA this stays unchecked. CDR3 length equals 15 residues. Germline CDR1 and CDR2: SGDLS and YYNGEE. The CDR3 reads CASSLRDFRAETQYF.

The V gene is TRBV13, the J gene TRBJ1-2; TCRdb proposes TRBD1, but this gene call is untestable without DNA. Germline-derived CDR1 and CDR2 are PRHDT and FYEKMQ (reference sequence). CDR3 length: 13 residues. The CDR3 sequence is CASSLGQGGGYTF.

V and J are TRBV2 and TRBJ2-7; TCRdb calls TRBD2, which cannot be checked without DNA. This CDR3 spans 14 amino acids. Germline V gives CDR1 SNHLY, CDR2 FYNNEI. The CDR3 region is CASSVTSGTYEQYF.

The chain combines TRBV20-1 with TRBJ2-1; as DNA is missing, the TRBD2 call by TCRdb cannot be tested. CDR3 length equals 15 residues. Germline V gene lookup returns CDR1 DFQATT and CDR2 SNEGSKA (reference sequence). The CDR3 sequence: CSARDIAGEDNEQFF.